The rows below give T cell receptor beta chains drawn from one sample of a study of breast tumors, draining lymph nodes, adjacent tissues. MiXCR, run by TCRdb on the multiplex PCR reads, gives a single entry per CDR3 protein. This sample has 150,000 to 250,000 distinct CDR3 sequences, with roughly 29% found just once. What was sequenced was axillary lymph node tissue. The receptors derive from a female donor with breast cancer. Some clones in this sample may be carry-over from other donors' samples. The CDR3 runs from the conserved cysteine through the conserved F or W. Fields, in order: CDR3 length, J gene, D gene, V gene, clone size, CDR3 DNA, CDR3 protein. A D gene is named only where the DNA matches it firmly. Size values are once, few and many counts, or a class for expanded clones, and some rows have none.

CDR3 length: 14
J gene: TRBJ2-2
D gene: -
V gene: TRBV6-5
clone size: -
CDR3 DNA: TGTGCCAGCAGACCCTCCCGGTTCACCGGGGAGCTGTTTTTT
CDR3 protein: CASRPSRFTGELFF

CDR3 length: 15
J gene: TRBJ1-1
D gene: TRBD1
V gene: TRBV7-8
clone size: few
CDR3 DNA: TGTGCCAGCAGCCCCCTTCGACAGGGGTACACTGAAGCTTTCTTT
CDR3 protein: CASSPLRQGYTEAFF

CDR3 length: 13
J gene: TRBJ1-2
D gene: TRBD1
V gene: TRBV7-9
clone size: many
CDR3 DNA: TGTGCCAGCAGCTGGGACAGGGGATATGGCTACACCTTC
CDR3 protein: CASSWDRGYGYTF

CDR3 length: 15
J gene: TRBJ2-7
D gene: -
V gene: TRBV20-1
clone size: many
CDR3 DNA: TGCAGTGCTAGAGATCGGAGCGGCCACGGGAACGAGCAGTACTTC
CDR3 protein: CSARDRSGHGNEQYF

CDR3 length: 14
J gene: TRBJ2-3
D gene: -
V gene: TRBV10-1
clone size: many
CDR3 DNA: TGCGCCAGCAGTGCGGGGCGGAACACAGATACGCAGTATTTT
CDR3 protein: CASSAGRNTDTQYF

CDR3 length: 17
J gene: TRBJ2-7
D gene: TRBD2
V gene: TRBV3-1
clone size: -
CDR3 DNA: TGCGCCAGCAGCCAAGAAAGCGGGGGGGCCCAATCCTACAAGCAGTACTTC
CDR3 protein: CASSQESGGAQSYKQYF

CDR3 length: 16
J gene: TRBJ1-3
D gene: -
V gene: TRBV5-1
clone size: -
CDR3 DNA: TGCGCCAGCAGCTTGGGGGACACCGCCTCTGGAAACACCATATATTTT
CDR3 protein: CASSLGDTASGNTIYF

CDR3 length: 19
J gene: TRBJ1-3
D gene: TRBD1
V gene: TRBV7-6
clone size: -
CDR3 DNA: TGTGCCAGCAGCTTAATAGCGGACAGGGTCCATCGCTCTGGAAACACCATATATTTT
CDR3 protein: CASSLIADRVHRSGNTIYF

CDR3 length: 18
J gene: TRBJ2-6
D gene: TRBD2
V gene: TRBV4-2
clone size: -
CDR3 DNA: TGTGCCAGCAGGCCACTAGCGGGGGGCGCGTACGGGGCCAACGTCCTGACTTTC
CDR3 protein: CASRPLAGGAYGANVLTF

CDR3 length: 14
J gene: TRBJ1-2
D gene: -
V gene: TRBV20-1
clone size: many
CDR3 DNA: TGCAGTGCTAGAGATTCAGGATTGACTTATGGCTACACCTTC
CDR3 protein: CSARDSGLTYGYTF

CDR3 length: 13
J gene: TRBJ1-3
D gene: -
V gene: TRBV15
clone size: -
CDR3 DNA: TGTGCCACCGGCAAGGGGGTCAAGAACACCATATATTTT
CDR3 protein: CATGKGVKNTIYF

CDR3 length: 19
J gene: TRBJ2-2
D gene: TRBD2
V gene: TRBV12-3/TRBV12-4
clone size: many
CDR3 DNA: TGTGCCAGCAGTTCTTACCTGTGGCGGGGGACTGCGAACACCGGGGAGCTGTTTTTT
CDR3 protein: CASSSYLWRGTANTGELFF

CDR3 length: 15
J gene: TRBJ1-6
D gene: -
V gene: TRBV7-8
clone size: many
CDR3 DNA: TGTGCCAGCAGCTTAAACGCAGGGTATAATTCACCCCTCCACTTT
CDR3 protein: CASSLNAGYNSPLHF

CDR3 length: 13
J gene: TRBJ1-4
D gene: -
V gene: TRBV19
clone size: many
CDR3 DNA: TGTGCCAGTAGGGACATACGGCGGGAAAAACTGTTTTTT
CDR3 protein: CASRDIRREKLFF

CDR3 length: 16
J gene: TRBJ1-1
D gene: TRBD1
V gene: TRBV20-1
clone size: many
CDR3 DNA: TGCAGTGCCTCAGACAGGGGAAGACCATTGAACACTGAAGCTTTCTTT
CDR3 protein: CSASDRGRPLNTEAFF

CDR3 length: 19
J gene: TRBJ2-3
D gene: TRBD2
V gene: TRBV6-6
clone size: -
CDR3 DNA: TGTGCCAGCAGTTACTCTCGGGGGCGGGGGGGCCTGGGCACAGATACGCAGTATTTT
CDR3 protein: CASSYSRGRGGLGTDTQYF

CDR3 length: 15
J gene: TRBJ1-4
D gene: TRBD1
V gene: TRBV10-3
clone size: many
CDR3 DNA: TGTGCCATCAGTGGGACAGGGGGAAATAATGAAAAACTGTTTTTT
CDR3 protein: CAISGTGGNNEKLFF

CDR3 length: 13
J gene: TRBJ2-7
D gene: TRBD1
V gene: TRBV6-5
clone size: many
CDR3 DNA: TGTGCCAGCAGGCCCCGGGACAGGTACGAGCAGTACTTC
CDR3 protein: CASRPRDRYEQYF

CDR3 length: 14
J gene: TRBJ1-5
D gene: -
V gene: TRBV20-1
clone size: -
CDR3 DNA: TGCAGTGCTAGAGATCTGGGGGCCAGGCAGCCCCAGCATTTT
CDR3 protein: CSARDLGARQPQHF

CDR3 length: 14
J gene: TRBJ1-4
D gene: -
V gene: TRBV6-6
clone size: many
CDR3 DNA: TGTGCCAGCAGGAGAGCAGGCTCGGATGAAAAACTGTTTTTT
CDR3 protein: CASRRAGSDEKLFF